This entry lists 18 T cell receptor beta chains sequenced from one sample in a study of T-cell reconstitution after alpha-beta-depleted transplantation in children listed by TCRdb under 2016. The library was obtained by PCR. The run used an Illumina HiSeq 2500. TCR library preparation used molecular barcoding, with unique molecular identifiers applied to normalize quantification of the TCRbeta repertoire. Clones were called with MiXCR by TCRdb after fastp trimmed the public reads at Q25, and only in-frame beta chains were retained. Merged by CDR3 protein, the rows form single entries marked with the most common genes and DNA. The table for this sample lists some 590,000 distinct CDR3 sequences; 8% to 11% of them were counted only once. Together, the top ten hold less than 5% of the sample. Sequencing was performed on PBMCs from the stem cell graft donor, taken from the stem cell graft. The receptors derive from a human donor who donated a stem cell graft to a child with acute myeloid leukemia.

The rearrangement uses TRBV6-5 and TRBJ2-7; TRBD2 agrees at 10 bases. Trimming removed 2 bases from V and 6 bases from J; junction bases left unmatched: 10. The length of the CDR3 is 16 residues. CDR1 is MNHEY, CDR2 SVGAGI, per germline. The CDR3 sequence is CASSYATSGMGLEQYF. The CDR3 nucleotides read TGTGCCAGCAGTTACGCTACTAGCGGGATGGGGCTCGAGCAGTACTTC.

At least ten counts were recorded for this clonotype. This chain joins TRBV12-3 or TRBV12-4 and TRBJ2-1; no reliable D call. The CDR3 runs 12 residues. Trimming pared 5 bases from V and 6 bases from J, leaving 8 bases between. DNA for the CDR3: TGTGCCAGCAGTCCGCCTAGCAATGAGCAGTTCTTC. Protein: CASSPPSNEQFF.

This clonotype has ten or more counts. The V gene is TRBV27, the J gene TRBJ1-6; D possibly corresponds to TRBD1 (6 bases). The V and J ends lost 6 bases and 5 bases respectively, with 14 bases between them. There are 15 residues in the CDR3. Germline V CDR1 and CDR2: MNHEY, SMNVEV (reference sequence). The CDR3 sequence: CASSADREDNSPLHF. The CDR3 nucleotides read TGTGCCAGCAGCGCGGACAGAGAAGATAATTCACCCCTCCACTTT.

The CDR3 sequence is CASRTEASRGGTQYF. In DNA form, the CDR3 reads TGTGCCAGCCGAACTGAGGCATCCCGAGGGGGGACCCAGTACTTC. The chain has TRBV27 and TRBJ2-5, with D possibly TRBD1 on 6 matching bases. CDR3 length: 15 amino acids. Germline V gene data show CDR1 as MNHEY and CDR2 as SMNVEV (reference sequence). Deletions cut 8 bases from V and 7 bases from J, with 23 bases between.

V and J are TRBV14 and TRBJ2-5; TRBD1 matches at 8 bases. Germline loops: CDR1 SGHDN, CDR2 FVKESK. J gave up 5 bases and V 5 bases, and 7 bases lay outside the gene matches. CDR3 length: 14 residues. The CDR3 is CASSTDRAWETQYF. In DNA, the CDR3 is TGTGCCAGCAGCACGGACAGGGCATGGGAGACCCAGTACTTC. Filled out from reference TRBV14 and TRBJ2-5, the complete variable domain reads EAGVTQFPSHSVIEKGQTVTLRCDPISGHDNLYWYRRVMGKEIKFLLHFVKESKQDESGMPNNRFLAERTGGTYSTLKVQPAELEDSGVYFCASSTDRAWETQYFGPGTRLLVL.

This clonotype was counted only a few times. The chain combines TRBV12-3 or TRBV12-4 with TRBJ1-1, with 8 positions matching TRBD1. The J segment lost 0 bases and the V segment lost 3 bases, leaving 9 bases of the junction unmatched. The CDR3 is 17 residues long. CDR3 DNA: TGTGCCAGCAGTTTGGTAGGGACAGGTCCGATGAACACTGAAGCTTTCTTT. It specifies CASSLVGTGPMNTEAFF.

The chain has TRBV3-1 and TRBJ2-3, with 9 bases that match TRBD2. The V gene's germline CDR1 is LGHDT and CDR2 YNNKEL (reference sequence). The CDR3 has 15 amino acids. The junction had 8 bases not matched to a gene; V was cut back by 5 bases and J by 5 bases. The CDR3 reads CASSLRTSAGDTQYF. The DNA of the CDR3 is TGTGCCAGCAGCTTAAGGACTAGCGCGGGAGATACGCAGTATTTT.

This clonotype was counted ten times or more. As DNA, the CDR3 is TGCAGTGCTAGAGACATAGCGGGAGCATCCTACAATGAGCAGTTCTTC. Translated: CSARDIAGASYNEQFF. J is TRBJ2-1 and V is TRBV20-1, with 9 bases that match TRBD2. Per germline, CDR1 DFQATT and CDR2 SNEGSKA (reference sequence). This CDR3 has 16 amino acids. The ends lost 0 bases at V and 1 base at J; junction bases unmatched: 4.

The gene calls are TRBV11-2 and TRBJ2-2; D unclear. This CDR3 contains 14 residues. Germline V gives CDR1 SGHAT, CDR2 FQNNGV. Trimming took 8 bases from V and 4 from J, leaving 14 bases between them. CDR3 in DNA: TGTGCCAGCCGCCGGGTCGCCGGCACCGGGGAGCTGTTTTTT. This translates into CASRRVAGTGELFF.

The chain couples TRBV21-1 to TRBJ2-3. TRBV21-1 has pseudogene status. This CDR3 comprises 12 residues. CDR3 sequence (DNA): TGTGCCAGCGACATAAACACAGATACGCAGTATTTT. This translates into CASDINTDTQYF.

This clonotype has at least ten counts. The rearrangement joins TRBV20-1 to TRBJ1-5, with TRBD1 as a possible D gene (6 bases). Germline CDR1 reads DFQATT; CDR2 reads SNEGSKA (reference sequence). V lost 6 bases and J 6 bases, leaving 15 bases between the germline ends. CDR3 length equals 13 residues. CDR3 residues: CSARREGGQPQHF. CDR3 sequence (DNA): TGCAGTGCGCGACGGGAGGGGGGTCAGCCCCAGCATTTT.

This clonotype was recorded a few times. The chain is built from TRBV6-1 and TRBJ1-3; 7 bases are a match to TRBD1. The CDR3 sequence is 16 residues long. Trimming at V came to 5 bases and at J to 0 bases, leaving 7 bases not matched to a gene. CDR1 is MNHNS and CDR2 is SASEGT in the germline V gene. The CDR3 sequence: CASSRQGWTSGNTIYF. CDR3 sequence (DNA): TGTGCCAGCAGTCGACAGGGCTGGACCTCTGGAAACACCATATATTTT.

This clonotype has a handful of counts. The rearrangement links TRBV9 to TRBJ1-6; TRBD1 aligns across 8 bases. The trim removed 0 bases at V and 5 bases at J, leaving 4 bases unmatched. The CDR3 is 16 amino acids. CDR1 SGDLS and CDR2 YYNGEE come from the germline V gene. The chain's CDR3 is CASSVAQGANNSPLHF. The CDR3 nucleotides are TGTGCCAGCAGCGTAGCTCAGGGGGCCAATAATTCACCCCTCCACTTT.

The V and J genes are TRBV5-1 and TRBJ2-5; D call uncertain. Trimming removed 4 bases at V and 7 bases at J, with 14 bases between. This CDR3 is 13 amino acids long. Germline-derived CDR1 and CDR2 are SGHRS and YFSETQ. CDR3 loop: CASSVLSMGTQYF. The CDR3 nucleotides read TGCGCCAGCAGCGTCCTATCGATGGGGACCCAGTACTTC.

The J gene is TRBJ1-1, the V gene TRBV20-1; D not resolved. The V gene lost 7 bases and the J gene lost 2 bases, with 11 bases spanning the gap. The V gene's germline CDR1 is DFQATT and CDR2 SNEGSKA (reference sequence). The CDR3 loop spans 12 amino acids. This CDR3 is CSVRMGNTEAFF. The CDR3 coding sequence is TGCAGTGTCAGGATGGGCAACACTGAAGCTTTCTTT.

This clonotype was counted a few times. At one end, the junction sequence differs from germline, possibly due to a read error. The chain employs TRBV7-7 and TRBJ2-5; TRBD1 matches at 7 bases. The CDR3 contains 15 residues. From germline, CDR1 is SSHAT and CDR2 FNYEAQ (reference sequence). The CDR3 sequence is CASSSIPTGEETQYF. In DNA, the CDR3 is TGTGCTAGCAGCTCCATCCCCACAGGGGAAGAGACCCAGTACTTC.

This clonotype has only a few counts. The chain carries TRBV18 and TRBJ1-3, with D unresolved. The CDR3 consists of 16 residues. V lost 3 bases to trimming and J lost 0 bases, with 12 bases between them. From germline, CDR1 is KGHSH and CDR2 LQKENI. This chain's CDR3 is CASSPVGSTSGNTIYF. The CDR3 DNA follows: TGTGCCAGCTCACCGGTTGGGTCCACCTCTGGAAACACCATATATTTT.

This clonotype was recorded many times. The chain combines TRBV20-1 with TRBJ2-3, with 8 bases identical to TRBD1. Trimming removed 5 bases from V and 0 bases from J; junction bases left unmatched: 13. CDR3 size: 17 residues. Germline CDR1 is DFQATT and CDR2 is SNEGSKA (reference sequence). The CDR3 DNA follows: TGCAGTGCTCTCGGACAGGGAGGACCCGCTAGCACAGATACGCAGTATTTT. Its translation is CSALGQGGPASTDTQYF.